This T cell receptor (beta chain) was recovered during a study of shared clonotypes between healthy human individuals. The sample holds a few counts of this clone. Memory CD4+ cells were the fraction left after CD45RA+ naive selection. V was shortened by 1 base and J by 6 bases, with 7 bases between the two germline ends. This CDR3 contains 13 residues. Germline V CDR1 and CDR2: SGHRS, YFSETQ. Under the authors' procedure: In the immunoSEQ data, sequences were junction-only and lacked quality scores, so filtering differed. The method was immunoSEQ multiplex PCR; TCRdb's version includes in-frame clones alone and lacks a portion of them. V and J calls plus clone size are reproduced from that table; the DNA served to infer D and trimming. Of over 950,000 clones in the sample, 60% to 80% were seen once.

The receptor was derived from a man between 18 and 29 years old in good health. Some clones in this sample may be carry-over from other donors' samples. Material: memory CD4+ T cells from PBMCs. The subset denotes: CD45RA-negative fraction. This chain joins TRBV5-1 and TRBJ2-2, with unresolved D. CDR3 in amino acids: CASSLLQAGELFF. CDR3 in DNA: TGCGCCAGCAGCTTGTTGCAGGCCGGGGAGCTGTTTTTT.